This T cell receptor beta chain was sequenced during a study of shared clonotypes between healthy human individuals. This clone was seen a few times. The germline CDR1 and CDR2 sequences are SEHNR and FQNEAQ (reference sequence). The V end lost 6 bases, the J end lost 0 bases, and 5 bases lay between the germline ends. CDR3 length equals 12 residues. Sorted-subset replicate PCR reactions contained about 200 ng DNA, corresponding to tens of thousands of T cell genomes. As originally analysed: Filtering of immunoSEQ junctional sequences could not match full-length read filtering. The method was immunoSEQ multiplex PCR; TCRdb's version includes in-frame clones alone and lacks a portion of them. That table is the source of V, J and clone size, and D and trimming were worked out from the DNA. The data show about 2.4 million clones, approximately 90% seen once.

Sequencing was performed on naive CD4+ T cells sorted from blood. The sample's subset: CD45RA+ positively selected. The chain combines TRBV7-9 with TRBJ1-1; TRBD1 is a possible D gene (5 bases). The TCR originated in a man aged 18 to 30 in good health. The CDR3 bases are TGTGCCAGCAGAGGGGTGAACACTGAAGCTTTCTTT. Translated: CASRGVNTEAFF.